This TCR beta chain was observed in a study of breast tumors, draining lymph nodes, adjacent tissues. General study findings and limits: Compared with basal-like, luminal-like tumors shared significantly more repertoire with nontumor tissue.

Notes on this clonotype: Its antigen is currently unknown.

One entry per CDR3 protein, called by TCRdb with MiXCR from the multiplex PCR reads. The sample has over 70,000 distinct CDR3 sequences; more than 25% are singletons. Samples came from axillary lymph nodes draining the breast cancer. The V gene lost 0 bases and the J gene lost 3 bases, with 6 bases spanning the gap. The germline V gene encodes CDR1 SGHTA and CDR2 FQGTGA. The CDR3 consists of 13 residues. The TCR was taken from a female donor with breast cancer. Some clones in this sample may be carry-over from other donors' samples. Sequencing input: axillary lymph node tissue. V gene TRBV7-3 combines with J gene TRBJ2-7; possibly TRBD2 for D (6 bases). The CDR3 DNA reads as TGTGCCAGCAGCTTAACGGGGGGCTACGAGCAGTACTTC. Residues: CASSLTGGYEQYF.